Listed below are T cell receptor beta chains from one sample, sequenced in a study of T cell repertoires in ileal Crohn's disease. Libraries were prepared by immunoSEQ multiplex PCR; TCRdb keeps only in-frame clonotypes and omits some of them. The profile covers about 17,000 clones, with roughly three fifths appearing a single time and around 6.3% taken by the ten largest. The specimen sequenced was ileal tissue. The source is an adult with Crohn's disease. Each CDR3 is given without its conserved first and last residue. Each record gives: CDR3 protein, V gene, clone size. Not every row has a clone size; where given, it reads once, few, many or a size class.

CDR3 protein: ASSLAGGTAYGYT
V gene: TRBV7-9
clone size: few

CDR3 protein: ATSRDRINEKLF
V gene: TRBV15
clone size: -

CDR3 protein: ASSLYSLMNQPQH
V gene: TRBV5-6
clone size: -

CDR3 protein: ASSLRVDTEAF
V gene: TRBV16
clone size: -

CDR3 protein: ASSVSSGAWTSTDTQY
V gene: TRBV9
clone size: -

CDR3 protein: SAPSGRVAF
V gene: TRBV20-1
clone size: medium-sized

CDR3 protein: ASRANSHYEQY
V gene: TRBV6-1
clone size: -

CDR3 protein: ASSLAPSGSGEQF
V gene: TRBV11-3
clone size: few

CDR3 protein: ASTAQGGQPQH
V gene: TRBV6-5
clone size: -

CDR3 protein: ASSPGGGLATDTQY
V gene: TRBV5-1
clone size: few

CDR3 protein: ASSLDPAGTTTDTQY
V gene: TRBV5-6
clone size: -

CDR3 protein: ASSLKWSRPYEQY
V gene: TRBV5-6
clone size: -

CDR3 protein: ASGGQGENTEAF
V gene: TRBV25-1
clone size: -

CDR3 protein: AWRQTSSYEQY
V gene: TRBV30
clone size: -

CDR3 protein: ASSFPGTDSYEQY
V gene: TRBV7-2
clone size: -

CDR3 protein: ASSLAGRAGVETQY
V gene: TRBV7-2
clone size: -